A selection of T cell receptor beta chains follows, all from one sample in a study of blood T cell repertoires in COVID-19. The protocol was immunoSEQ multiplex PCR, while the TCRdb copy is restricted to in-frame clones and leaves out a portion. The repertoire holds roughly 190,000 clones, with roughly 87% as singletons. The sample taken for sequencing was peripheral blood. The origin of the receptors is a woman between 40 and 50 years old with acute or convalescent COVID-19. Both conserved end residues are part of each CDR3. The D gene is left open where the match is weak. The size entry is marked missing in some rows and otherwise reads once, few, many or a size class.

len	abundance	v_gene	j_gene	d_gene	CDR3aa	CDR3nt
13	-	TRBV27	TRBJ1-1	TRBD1	CASSDRGNTEAFF	TGTGCCAGCAGTGACAGGGGGAACACTGAAGCTTTCTTT
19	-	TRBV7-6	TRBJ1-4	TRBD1	CASSLFPQFRDREGEKLFF	TGTGCCAGCAGCTTATTCCCGCAATTCCGGGACAGGGAAGGTGAAAAACTGTTTTTT
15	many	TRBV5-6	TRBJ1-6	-	CASSLDGGYNSPLHF	TGTGCCAGCAGCTTGGACGGCGGATATAATTCACCCCTCCACTTT
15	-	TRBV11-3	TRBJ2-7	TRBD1	CASSRQGGRGYEQYF	TGTGCCAGCAGTCGACAGGGGGGAAGGGGCTACGAGCAGTACTTC
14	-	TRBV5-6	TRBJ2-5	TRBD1	CASSKQGTSLAQYF	TGTGCCAGCAGTAAACAGGGGACATCTTTGGCCCAGTACTTC
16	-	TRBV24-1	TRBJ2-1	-	CATSDLNPGEYNEQFF	TGTGCCACCAGTGATCTCAACCCCGGGGAATACAATGAGCAGTTCTTC
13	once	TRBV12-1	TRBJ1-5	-	CASSFHTRQPQHF	TGTGCCAGCAGCTTCCATACAAGACAGCCCCAGCATTTT
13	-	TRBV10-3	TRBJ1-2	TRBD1	CAIRVDRDDGYTF	TGTGCCATCAGGGTGGACAGGGACGATGGCTACACCTTC
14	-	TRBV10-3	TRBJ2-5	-	CAISGYQGRETQYF	TGTGCCATCAGTGGGTATCAGGGTAGGGAGACCCAGTACTTC
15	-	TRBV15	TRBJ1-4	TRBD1	CATSRGFPGGEKLFF	TGTGCCACCAGCAGAGGTTTCCCAGGGGGGGAAAAACTGTTTTTT